This T cell receptor (beta chain) comes out of a study of CD8 T cells in Susac syndrome. The study, taken as a whole, reports: A relatively small number of individuals underwent TCR sequencing and HLA analysis.

From blood CD8+ and CD4+ T cells, TCR beta sequences were generated. The TEMRA cells underwent FACS enrichment, while the CD8+ and CD4+ T cells underwent negative isolation. On this clonotype: Its antigen is still unknown.

The authors reverse transcribed roughly 0.5 to 1 ug RNA with random hexamers. The amplification used immunoSEQ multiplex PCR on TCR beta CDR3; it spanned 54 Vbeta and 13 Jbeta. TCRdb re-analysed the immunoSEQ multiplex PCR reads in MiXCR, keeping a single row per CDR3 protein. The sample records approximately 210,000 distinct CDR3 sequences, about 95% being singletons. This TCR was sampled from a human donor with Susac syndrome. Sequenced material: CD4+ T cells from PBMCs.

This chain's CDR3 is CSAIPGQGARMTDTQYF. CDR3 coding DNA: TGCAGTGCGATACCGGGACAGGGGGCAAGGATGACAGATACGCAGTATTTT. The chain employs TRBV20-1 and TRBJ2-3; TRBD1 aligns across 12 bases. Germline CDR1 DFQATT, CDR2 SNEGSKA (reference sequence). With 6 bases clipped from V and 3 bases from J, the junction kept 13 bases outside the gene matches. CDR3 length: 17 residues.